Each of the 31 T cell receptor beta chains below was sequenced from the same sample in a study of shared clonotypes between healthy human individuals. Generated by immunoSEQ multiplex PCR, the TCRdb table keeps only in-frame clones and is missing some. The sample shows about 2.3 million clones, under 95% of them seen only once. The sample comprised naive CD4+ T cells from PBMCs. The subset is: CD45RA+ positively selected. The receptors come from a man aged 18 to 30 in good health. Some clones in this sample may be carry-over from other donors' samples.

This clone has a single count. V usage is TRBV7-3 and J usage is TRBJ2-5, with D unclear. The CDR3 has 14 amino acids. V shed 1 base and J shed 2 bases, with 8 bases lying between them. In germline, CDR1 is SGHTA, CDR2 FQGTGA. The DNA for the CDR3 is TGTGCCAGCAGCTTAAGCAACAGTCAAGAGACCCAGTACTTC. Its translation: CASSLSNSQETQYF.

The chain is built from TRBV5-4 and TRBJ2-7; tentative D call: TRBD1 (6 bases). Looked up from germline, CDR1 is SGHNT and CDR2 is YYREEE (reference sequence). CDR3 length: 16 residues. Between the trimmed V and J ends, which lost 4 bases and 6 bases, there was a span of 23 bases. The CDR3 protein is CASSPRGGDLPAEQYF. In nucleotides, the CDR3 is TGTGCCAGCAGCCCCCGAGGGGGAGATTTGCCGGCCGAGCAGTACTTC.

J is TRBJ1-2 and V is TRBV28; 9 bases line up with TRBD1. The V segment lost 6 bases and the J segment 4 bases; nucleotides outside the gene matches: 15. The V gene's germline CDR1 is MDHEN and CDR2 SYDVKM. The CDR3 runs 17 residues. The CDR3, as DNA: TGTGCCAGCAGCCGGGGACAGGGAAGTTGGAAGGGCTATGGCTACACCTTC. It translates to CASSRGQGSWKGYGYTF.

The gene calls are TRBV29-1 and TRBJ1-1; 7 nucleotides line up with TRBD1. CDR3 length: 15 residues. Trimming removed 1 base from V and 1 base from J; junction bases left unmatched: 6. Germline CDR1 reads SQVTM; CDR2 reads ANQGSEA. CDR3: CSVEVAGQKNTEAFF. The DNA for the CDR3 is TGCAGCGTTGAAGTCGCGGGACAGAAGAACACTGAAGCTTTCTTT. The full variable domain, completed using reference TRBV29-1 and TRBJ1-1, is SAVISQKPSRDICQRGTSLTIQCQVDSQVTMMFWYRQQPGQSLTLIATANQGSEATYESGFVIDKFPISRPNLTFSTLTVSNMSPEDSSIYLCSVEVAGQKNTEAFFGQGTRLTVV.

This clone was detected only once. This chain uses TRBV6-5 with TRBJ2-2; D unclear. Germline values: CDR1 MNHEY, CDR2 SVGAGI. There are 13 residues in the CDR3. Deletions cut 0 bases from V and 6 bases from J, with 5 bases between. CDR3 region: CASSYSTPGELFF. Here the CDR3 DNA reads TGTGCCAGCAGTTACTCTACCCCCGGGGAGCTGTTTTTT.

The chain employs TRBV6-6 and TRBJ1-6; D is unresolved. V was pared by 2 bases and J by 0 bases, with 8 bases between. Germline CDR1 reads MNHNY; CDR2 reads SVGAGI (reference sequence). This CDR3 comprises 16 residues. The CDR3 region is CASSYRISSYNSPLHF. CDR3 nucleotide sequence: TGTGCCAGCAGTTACCGGATAAGCTCCTATAATTCACCCCTCCACTTT.

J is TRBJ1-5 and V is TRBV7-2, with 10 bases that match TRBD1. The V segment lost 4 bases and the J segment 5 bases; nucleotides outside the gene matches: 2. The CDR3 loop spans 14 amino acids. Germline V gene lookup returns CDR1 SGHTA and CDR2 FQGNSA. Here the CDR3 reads CASSSDRGYQPQHF. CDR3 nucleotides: TGTGCCAGCAGCTCGGACAGGGGGTATCAGCCCCAGCATTTT.

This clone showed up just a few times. The DNA of the CDR3 is TGTGCCAGCGGACAGTCGAGCAATCAGCCCCAGCATTTT. This encodes CASGQSSNQPQHF. The chain couples TRBV6-5 to TRBJ1-5, with a possible D match to TRBD1 (6 bases). Trimming pared 8 bases from V and 1 base from J, leaving 9 bases between. CDR3 length: 13 amino acids. Germline values: CDR1 MNHEY, CDR2 SVGAGI.

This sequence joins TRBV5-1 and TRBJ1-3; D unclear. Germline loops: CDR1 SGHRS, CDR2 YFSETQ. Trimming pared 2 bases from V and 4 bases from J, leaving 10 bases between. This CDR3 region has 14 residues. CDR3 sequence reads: CASSLLPIGNTIYF. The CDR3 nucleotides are TGCGCCAGCAGCTTACTTCCAATCGGAAACACCATATATTTT.

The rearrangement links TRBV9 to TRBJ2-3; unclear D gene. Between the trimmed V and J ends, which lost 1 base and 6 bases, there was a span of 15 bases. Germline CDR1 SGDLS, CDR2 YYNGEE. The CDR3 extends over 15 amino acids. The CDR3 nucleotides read TGTGCCAGCAGCGTAAGTCCTAACCCTGTTGATACGCAGTATTTT. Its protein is CASSVSPNPVDTQYF.

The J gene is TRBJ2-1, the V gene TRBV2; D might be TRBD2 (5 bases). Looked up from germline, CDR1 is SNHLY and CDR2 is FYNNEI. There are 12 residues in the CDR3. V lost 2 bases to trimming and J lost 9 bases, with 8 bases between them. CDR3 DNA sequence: TGTGCCAGCAGTGAATCCGGGGTTGAGCAGTTCTTC. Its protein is CASSESGVEQFF.

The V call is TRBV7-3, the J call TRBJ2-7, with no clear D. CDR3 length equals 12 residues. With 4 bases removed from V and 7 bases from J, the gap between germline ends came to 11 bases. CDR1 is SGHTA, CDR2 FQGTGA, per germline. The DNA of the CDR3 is TGTGCCAGCAGCTCGGACCTGGGGGAGCAGTACTTC. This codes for CASSSDLGEQYF.

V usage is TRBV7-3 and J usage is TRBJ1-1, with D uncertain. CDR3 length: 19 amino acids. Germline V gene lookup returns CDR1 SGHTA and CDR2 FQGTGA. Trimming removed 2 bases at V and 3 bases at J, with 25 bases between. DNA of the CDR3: TGTGCCAGCAGCTTATGGATTCGTGGCTCTACCCGGCGGGACACTGAAGCTTTCTTT. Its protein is CASSLWIRGSTRRDTEAFF.

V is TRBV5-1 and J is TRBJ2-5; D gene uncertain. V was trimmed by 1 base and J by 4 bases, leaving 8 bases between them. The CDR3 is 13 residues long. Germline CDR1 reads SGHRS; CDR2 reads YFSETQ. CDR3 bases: TGCGCCAGCAGCTTGAACTTTCGAGAGACCCAGTACTTC. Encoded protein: CASSLNFRETQYF.

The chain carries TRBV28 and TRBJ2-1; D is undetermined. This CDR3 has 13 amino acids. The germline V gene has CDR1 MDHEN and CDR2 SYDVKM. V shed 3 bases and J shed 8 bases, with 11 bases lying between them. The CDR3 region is CASSFLGWDEQFF. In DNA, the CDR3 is TGTGCCAGCAGTTTCCTCGGCTGGGATGAGCAGTTCTTC.

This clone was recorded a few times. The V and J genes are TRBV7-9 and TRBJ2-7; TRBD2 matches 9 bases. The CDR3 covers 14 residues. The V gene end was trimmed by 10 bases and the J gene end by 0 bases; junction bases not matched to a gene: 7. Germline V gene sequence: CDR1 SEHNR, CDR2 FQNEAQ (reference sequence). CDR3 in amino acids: CATHPSGNSYEQYF. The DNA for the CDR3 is TGTGCCACCCACCCTAGCGGGAACTCCTACGAGCAGTACTTC. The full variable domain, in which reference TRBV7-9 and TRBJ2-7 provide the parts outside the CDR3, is DTGVSQNPRHKITKRGQNVTFRCDPISEHNRLYWYRQTLGQGPEFLTYFQNEAQLEKSRLLSDRFSAERPKGSFSTLEIQRTEQGDSAMYLCATHPSGNSYEQYFGPGTRLTVT.

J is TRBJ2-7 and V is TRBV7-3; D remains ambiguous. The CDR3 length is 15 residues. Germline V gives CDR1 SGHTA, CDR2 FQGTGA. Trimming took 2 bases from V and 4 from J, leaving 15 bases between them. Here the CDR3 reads CASSLASSEEYEQYF. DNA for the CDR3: TGTGCCAGCAGCTTAGCGTCTAGTGAGGAGTACGAGCAGTACTTC.

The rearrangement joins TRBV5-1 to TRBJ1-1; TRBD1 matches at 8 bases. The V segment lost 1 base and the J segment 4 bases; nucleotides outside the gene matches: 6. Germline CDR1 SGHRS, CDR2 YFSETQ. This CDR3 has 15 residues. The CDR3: CASSLSGRGPTEAFF. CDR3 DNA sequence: TGCGCCAGCAGCTTGTCTGGCAGGGGGCCCACTGAAGCTTTCTTT.

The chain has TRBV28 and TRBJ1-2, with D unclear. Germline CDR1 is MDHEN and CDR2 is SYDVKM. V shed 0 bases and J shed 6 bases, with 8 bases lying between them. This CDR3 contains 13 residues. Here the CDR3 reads CASSLWGEDGYTF. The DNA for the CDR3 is TGTGCCAGCAGTTTATGGGGCGAGGATGGCTACACCTTC.

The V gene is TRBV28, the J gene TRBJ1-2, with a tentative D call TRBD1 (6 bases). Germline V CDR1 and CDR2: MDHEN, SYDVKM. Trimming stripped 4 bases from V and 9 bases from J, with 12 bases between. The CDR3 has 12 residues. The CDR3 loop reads CASSSPGESYTF. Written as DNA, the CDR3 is TGTGCCAGCAGTTCCCCAGGGGAGAGCTACACCTTC.

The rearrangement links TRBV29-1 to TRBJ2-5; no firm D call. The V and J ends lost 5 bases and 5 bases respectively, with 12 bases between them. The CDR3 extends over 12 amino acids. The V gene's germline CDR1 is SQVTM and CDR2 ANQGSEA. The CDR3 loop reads CSVYDGAETQYF. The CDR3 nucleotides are TGCAGCGTTTATGACGGCGCCGAGACCCAGTACTTC.

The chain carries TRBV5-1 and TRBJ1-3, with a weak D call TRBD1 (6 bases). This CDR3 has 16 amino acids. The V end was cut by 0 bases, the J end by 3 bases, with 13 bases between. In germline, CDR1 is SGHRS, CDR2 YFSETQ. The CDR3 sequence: CASSLDRGLSGNTIYF. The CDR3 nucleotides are TGCGCCAGCAGCTTGGATCGGGGGCTAAGTGGAAACACCATATATTTT.

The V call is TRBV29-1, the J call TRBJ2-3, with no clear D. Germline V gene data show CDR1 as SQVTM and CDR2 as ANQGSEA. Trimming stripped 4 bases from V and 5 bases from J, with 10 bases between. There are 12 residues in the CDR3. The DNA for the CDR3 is TGCAGCGTTGCGGGCTCTTTAGATACGCAGTATTTT. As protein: CSVAGSLDTQYF.

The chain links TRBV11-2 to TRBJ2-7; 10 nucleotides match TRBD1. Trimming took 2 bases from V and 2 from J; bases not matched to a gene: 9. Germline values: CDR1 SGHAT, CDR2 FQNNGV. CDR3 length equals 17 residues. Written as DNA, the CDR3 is TGTGCCAGCAGCTTAAGACGGCAAGGGACAGGGGCCTACGAGCAGTACTTC. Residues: CASSLRRQGTGAYEQYF.

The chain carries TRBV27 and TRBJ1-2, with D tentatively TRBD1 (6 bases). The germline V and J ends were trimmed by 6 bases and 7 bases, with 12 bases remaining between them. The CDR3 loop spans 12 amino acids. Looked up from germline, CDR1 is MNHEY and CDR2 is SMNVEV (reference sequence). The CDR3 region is CASSGGRSGYTF. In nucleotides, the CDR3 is TGTGCCAGCAGCGGGGGGCGGAGTGGCTACACCTTC.

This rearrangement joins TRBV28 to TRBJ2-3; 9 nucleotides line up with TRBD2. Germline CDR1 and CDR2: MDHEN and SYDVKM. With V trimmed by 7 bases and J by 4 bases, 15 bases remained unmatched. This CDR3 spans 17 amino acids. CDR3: CASTPGGRALTSDTQYF. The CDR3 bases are TGTGCCAGCACCCCGGGCGGGAGGGCCCTCACTTCAGATACGCAGTATTTT.

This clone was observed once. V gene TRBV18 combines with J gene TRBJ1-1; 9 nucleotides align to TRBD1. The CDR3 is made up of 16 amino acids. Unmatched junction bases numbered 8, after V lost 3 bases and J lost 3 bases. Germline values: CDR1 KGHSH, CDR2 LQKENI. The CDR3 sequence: CASSPFEQGAHTEAFF. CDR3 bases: TGTGCCAGCTCACCCTTTGAACAGGGGGCGCACACTGAAGCTTTCTTT.

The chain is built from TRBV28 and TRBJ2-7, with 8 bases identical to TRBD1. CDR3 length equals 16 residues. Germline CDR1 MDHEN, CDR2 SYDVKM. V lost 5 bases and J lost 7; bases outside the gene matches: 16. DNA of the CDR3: TGTGCCAGCAGTCTCAGCATCGGACAGGGTATAGGGGAGCAGTACTTC. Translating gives CASSLSIGQGIGEQYF.

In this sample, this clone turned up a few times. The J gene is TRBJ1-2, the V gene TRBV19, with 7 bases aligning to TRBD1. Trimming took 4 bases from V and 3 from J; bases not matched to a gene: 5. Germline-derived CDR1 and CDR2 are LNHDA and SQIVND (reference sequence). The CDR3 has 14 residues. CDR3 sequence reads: CASSRKGGYYGYTF. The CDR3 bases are TGTGCCAGTAGTAGGAAAGGGGGCTACTATGGCTACACCTTC.

CDR3 DNA: TGCGCCAGCAGCCCAGGACAGGAAGGGTACGAGCAGTACTTC. This translates into CASSPGQEGYEQYF. The V call is TRBV5-1, the J call TRBJ2-7, with 7 bases that match TRBD1. CDR1 and CDR2 from the germline V gene are SGHRS and YFSETQ. This CDR3 spans 14 amino acids. V shed 4 bases, J shed 4 bases, and the junction held 8 bases outside the gene matches.

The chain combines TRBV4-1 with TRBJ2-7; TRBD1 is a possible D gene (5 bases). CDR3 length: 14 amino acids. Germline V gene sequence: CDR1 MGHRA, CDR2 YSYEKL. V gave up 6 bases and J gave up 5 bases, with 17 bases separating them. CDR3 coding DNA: TGCGCCAGCAGGGGCTCGGACAACCTCCACGAGCAGTACTTC. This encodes CASRGSDNLHEQYF.